The table lists the clone carrying this T cell receptor beta chain with a count of one. Method: immunoSEQ multiplex PCR; TCRdb's copy keeps in-frame clones and lacks some. The sample has approximately 290,000 clones, around 90% seen once; the top ten hold approximately 4%. The data derive from a study of blood T cell repertoires in COVID-19. The length of the CDR3 is 14 residues. From germline, CDR1 is SQVTM and CDR2 ANQGSEA. V lost 5 bases to trimming and J lost 7 bases, with 21 bases between them. The chain uses TRBV29-1 and TRBJ2-7, with D perhaps TRBD1 (5 bases). The sequencing sample was made of PBMCs or T cells enriched from blood (not recorded which). This receptor was taken from a woman aged 18 to 35 with acute COVID-19. This chain's CDR3 is CSVRKELQGPEQYF. The DNA for the CDR3 is TGCAGCGTTCGAAAGGAGTTGCAGGGCCCGGAGCAGTACTTC.